This TCR beta chain stems from a study of shared clonotypes between healthy human individuals (dated by TCRdb to about 2020). Some background on the complete study: The cohort comprised two women and a few men aged 18 to 49 years. Each donor's leukapheresis produced roughly between roughly 0.85 and 9.5 billion PBMCs. Libraries were prepared and TCR repertoires were sequenced by different laboratories using diverse techniques, in order to increase sequencing depth and limit assay-specific biases. The study deeply sequenced blood TCR repertoires of several healthy adults to estimate repertoire size and the extent of clonotype sharing between individuals. For each donor, CD4 naive and CD4 memory were each given three plates, CD8 naive was given two plates, and CD8 memory was given one plate.

Broader findings and caveats from the paper: Clonotypes shared by all four sorted-subset donors showed higher generation probabilities than non-shared clonotypes. The small number of donors limited the genetic and exposure-history diversity represented. Pairwise subsampling indicated that sequencing depth was expected to affect the degree of clonotype sharing among donors. Naive subsets generally had larger estimated clonotype richness than memory subsets. Sampling was limited to blood, and TCR repertoires in tissue likely differ from TCR repertoires in blood. Sharing across a few donors was observed for around 5% of naive CD4, about 3.2% of naive CD8, 2% to 2.5% of memory CD4, and approximately 0.41% of memory CD8 clonotypes. Incomplete sequencing was indicated by rarefaction of sorted-subset datasets, despite the large sequencing depth.

Its CDR3 holds 14 amino acids, cysteine through phenylalanine. Only CDR3 DNA is held: 42 bases, read in frame from base 1. The germline V gene yields KGHSH for CDR1 and LQKENI for CDR2. CD8 naive samples were CD45RO-negative cells positively selected for CCR7, giving a CD45RA+CCR7+ population that excluded TemRA cells. The donors were healthy, HIV-negative adults who had no recently reported acute infections or vaccinations. Only Caucasian adults living in Nashville, Tennessee, USA were represented among the donors. Blood was collected by leukapheresis, and PBMCs were isolated by Ficoll-Histopaque density gradient centrifugation and then cryopreserved in liquid nitrogen vapor phase. Analytical flow cytometry was used to check the purity and quantity of every magnetically sorted T cell population. Each sorted fraction had its genomic DNA isolated and then quantified by UV absorbance on a Nanodrop 2000c.

TCR CDR3 regions were amplified from genomic DNA by multiplex PCR using the deep immunoSEQ assay. Genomic DNA extracted from each cell subset was distributed evenly over all wells of several immunoSEQ 96-well plates, and each plate served as one replicate. Each replicate PCR for sorted subsets received about 220 ng genomic DNA, equal to tens of thousands of T cell genomes. Purified libraries were measured with a Qubit 3.0 fluorometer, size-checked on a Bioanalyzer 2100, and measured again with the KAPA Library Quantification kit. Every immunoSEQ 96-well plate was sequenced on a separate single-read 150-cycle Illumina NextSeq 550 flow cell. In the authors' own workflow: Because the immunoSEQ output included only junctional sequences and no quality scores, the filtering could not be the same as the filtering used for full-length reads. To assign V/J genes and CDR3, sequences were annotated against IMGT germline references using PyIR, a Python wrapper for IgBLAST v1.9. Reads were filtered out if the reads had weak V/J assignments (E-value above 1e-6), no CDR3, stop codons, out-of-frame junctions, or ambiguous translated residues. V3J clonotypes were defined as sequences sharing the same inferred V gene, J gene, and CDR3 amino acid sequence. To compute the percentage overlap between repertoires, the number of shared unique clonotypes was divided by the size of the smaller repertoire. Three approaches were used to assess repertoire richness: RTK rarefaction, the Chao1 estimator, and Recon v2.1 estimates of unobserved clonotypes. OLGA was used to compute generation probabilities for all TCRbeta clonotypes that the gDNA method yielded from a few donors. TCRdb holds this immuneACCESS table with in-frame rearrangements only. Some clones are missing; in checked studies, unresolved V genes explain under half, and the rest has no known cause. V, J and clone size reflect that table, while D and trimming were determined from the DNA. A total of around 2.1 million clones appear in this sample, roughly 91% of them only once. The ten largest account for around 1.7% of the sample.

With respect to this clone: The specificity of this receptor is unknown. One junction end disagrees with the germline gene, perhaps due to a read error. Other DNA sequences in the same sample also yield this CDR3.

The chain is assembled from TRBV18 and TRBJ1-4; the D gene is unclear. The source is a man younger than 30 in good health. Some clones in this sample may be carry-over from other donors' samples. Sequenced material: naive CD8+ T cells from PBMCs. According to the study, the label for this sample's cell subset or site signals: CD45RA+CCR7+. The DNA reads TGCGCCAGCTCACCACCGACAACTAATGAAAAACTGTTTTTT. Its protein product is CASSPPTTNEKLFF.